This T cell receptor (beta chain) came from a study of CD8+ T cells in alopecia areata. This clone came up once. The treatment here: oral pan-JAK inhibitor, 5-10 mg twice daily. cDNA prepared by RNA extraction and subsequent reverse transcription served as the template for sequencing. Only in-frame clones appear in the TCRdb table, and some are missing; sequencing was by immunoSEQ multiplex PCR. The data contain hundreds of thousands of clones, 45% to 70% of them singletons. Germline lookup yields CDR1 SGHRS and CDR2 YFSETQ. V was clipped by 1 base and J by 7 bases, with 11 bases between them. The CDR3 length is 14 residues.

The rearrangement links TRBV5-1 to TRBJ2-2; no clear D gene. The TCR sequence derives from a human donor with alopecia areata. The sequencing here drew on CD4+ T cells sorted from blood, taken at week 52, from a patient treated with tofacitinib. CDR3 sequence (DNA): TGCGCCAGCAGCTTGTTTTCAGATCACGGGGAGCTGTTTTTT. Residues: CASSLFSDHGELFF.